This T cell receptor beta chain is drawn from a study of CD8 T cells in ankylosing spondylitis. The germline gives CDR1 SGDLS, CDR2 YYNGEE. The CDR3 has 15 amino acids. V was shortened by 2 bases and J by 5 bases, with 16 bases between the two germline ends. TCRdb re-called the 5' RACE reads through MiXCR, storing one row per CDR3 protein. The data contain around 25,000 distinct CDR3 sequences, just over 2.5% of them singletons. Ten or more counts support this clonotype. The clonotype was recovered from a female donor with ankylosing spondylitis or in good health (not recorded which). Input material: blood, either unsorted or a sorted T cell fraction (not recorded which). The rearrangement joins TRBV9 to TRBJ1-1; D is undetermined. DNA of the CDR3: TGTGCCAGCAGCGTGCGGACGGGAGCTGGGACTGAAGCTTTCTTT. Translation: CASSVRTGAGTEAFF.